Shown below are 17 T cell receptor beta chains from a single sample sequenced in a study of CD8 T cells in ankylosing spondylitis. In TCRdb, the 5' RACE reads were re-called with MiXCR into one record per CDR3 protein. The sample has roughly 230,000 distinct CDR3 sequences; about 18% are singletons. The source material was blood, either unsorted or a sorted T cell fraction (not recorded which). These TCRs come from a male donor with ankylosing spondylitis or in good health (not recorded which).

The chain couples TRBV9 to TRBJ2-5, with D perhaps TRBD2 (5 bases). Trimming cost V 0 bases and J 6 bases, with 18 bases left between them. CDR3 size: 16 residues. Germline CDR1 SGDLS, CDR2 YYNGEE. The CDR3 sequence is CASSVATGSAKQTQYF. CDR3 DNA: TGTGCCAGCAGCGTAGCTACGGGGTCAGCCAAGCAGACCCAGTACTTC.

This clonotype is deemed medium-sized. The chain combines TRBV29-1 with TRBJ2-1; the D gene is possibly TRBD2 (5 bases). V shed 1 base and J shed 0 bases, with 10 bases lying between them. Germline CDR1 and CDR2: SQVTM and ANQGSEA. This CDR3 spans 15 amino acids. The CDR3 sequence: CSVEVWESSYNEQFF. In DNA, the CDR3 is TGCAGCGTTGAAGTATGGGAGAGCTCCTACAATGAGCAGTTCTTC.

CDR3 sequence reads: CSVGGLPNTGELFF. In DNA form, the CDR3 reads TGCAGCGTTGGGGGACTACCAAACACCGGGGAGCTGTTTTTT. The V and J genes are TRBV29-1 and TRBJ2-2; 7 bases align to TRBD2. V lost 4 bases and J lost 2; bases outside the gene matches: 4. Germline V gene sequence: CDR1 SQVTM, CDR2 ANQGSEA. The CDR3 spans 14 residues.

This clonotype has only a few counts. This chain links TRBV5-1 with TRBJ1-1; possible D gene TRBD1, 5 bases. Germline V gives CDR1 SGHRS, CDR2 YFSETQ. V was cut by 4 bases and J by 0 bases, with 16 bases left in between. The CDR3 loop spans 16 amino acids. CDR3 protein: CASSRGSREVNTEAFF. The CDR3 DNA reads as TGCGCCAGCAGCCGGGGGTCTAGGGAGGTGAACACTGAAGCTTTCTTT.

The chain employs TRBV27 and TRBJ2-1; TRBD1 matches at 7 bases. J was trimmed by 8 bases and V by 6 bases; bases with no gene match: 7. This CDR3 has 13 amino acids. Per the germline V gene, CDR1 is MNHEY and CDR2 is SMNVEV (reference sequence). The CDR3 sequence is CASRPGQADEQFF. CDR3 DNA: TGTGCCAGCAGGCCCGGACAGGCTGATGAGCAGTTCTTC.

In this sample, this clonotype turned up many times. The chain joins TRBV4-1 to TRBJ2-7, with 8 bases identical to TRBD1. The junction had 5 bases not matched to a gene; V was cut back by 4 bases and J by 0 bases. Germline V lookup: CDR1 MGHRA, CDR2 YSYEKL. CDR3 length equals 15 residues. Here the CDR3 reads CASSRGQGASYEQYF. The CDR3 region has the DNA TGCGCCAGCAGCCGTGGGCAGGGGGCCTCCTACGAGCAGTACTTC.

This clonotype was found a few times. The chain combines TRBV12-3 or TRBV12-4 with TRBJ2-1, with 7 bases fitting TRBD2. V lost 5 bases to trimming and J lost 4 bases; unmatched junction nucleotides: 2. The CDR3 sequence is 13 residues long. Here the CDR3 reads CASSPGGYNEQFF. CDR3 coding DNA: TGTGCCAGCAGTCCGGGGGGTTACAATGAGCAGTTCTTC.

This clonotype was seen a handful of times. V usage is TRBV28 and J usage is TRBJ2-3; no definite D call. Trimming cost V 2 bases and J 0 bases, with 6 bases left between them. This CDR3 is 14 amino acids long. Germline CDR1 MDHEN, CDR2 SYDVKM. CDR3 residues: CASSLQTSTDTQYF. The CDR3 coding sequence is TGTGCCAGCAGTTTACAAACTAGCACAGATACGCAGTATTTT.

This clonotype was counted many times. V usage is TRBV6-1 and J usage is TRBJ1-5; D is uncertain. Looked up from germline, CDR1 is MNHNS and CDR2 is SASEGT. Trimming shortened V by 5 bases and J by 7 bases, and 15 bases separated the two germline ends. The CDR3 length is 14 residues. This CDR3 is CASSPVGGLQPQHF. In nucleotides, the CDR3 is TGTGCCAGCAGTCCCGTGGGAGGGTTACAGCCCCAGCATTTT.

The chain uses TRBV12-3 or TRBV12-4 and TRBJ2-1; TRBD2 aligns across 8 bases. The CDR3 contains 17 residues. V lost 6 bases, J lost 4 bases, and 14 bases stayed unmatched. DNA of the CDR3: TGTGCCAGCAGCCCGGGGGTGAGCGGGAGACCTTACAATGAGCAGTTCTTC. Translated, it gives CASSPGVSGRPYNEQFF.

The sample holds a few counts of this clonotype. V is TRBV7-8 and J is TRBJ2-3; possibly TRBD2 for D (6 bases). The CDR3 has 16 amino acids. Trimming took 1 base from V and 10 from J, leaving 21 bases between them. CDR1 is SGHVS and CDR2 is FQNEAQ in the germline V gene. The CDR3 sequence is CASSLEFSGAGGAQYF. CDR3 DNA sequence: TGTGCCAGCAGCTTAGAATTTAGCGGCGCAGGAGGAGCGCAGTATTTT.

The chain uses TRBV9 and TRBJ2-1; perhaps TRBD2 as D (7 bases). Trimming removed 1 base at V and 3 bases at J, with 17 bases between. There are 17 residues in the CDR3. Germline V CDR1 and CDR2: SGDLS, YYNGEE. The CDR3 sequence is CASSVRARGGDYNEQFF. In nucleotides, the CDR3 is TGTGCCAGCAGCGTAAGGGCAAGAGGGGGGGACTACAATGAGCAGTTCTTC.

This sequence joins TRBV4-1 and TRBJ2-1; 8 bases match TRBD1. The CDR3 spans 16 residues. The germline V gene has CDR1 MGHRA and CDR2 YSYEKL. V shed 4 bases and J 0 bases; nucleotides not matched to a gene: 5. The CDR3 nucleotides are TGCGCCAGCAGCCTGCTGACAGGGGTCTCCTACAATGAGCAGTTCTTC. This sequence encodes CASSLLTGVSYNEQFF.

CDR3 residues: CASSLRARPEQYF. CDR3 nucleotides: TGTGCCAGCAGCTTACGCGCTCGGCCCGAGCAGTACTTC. V and J are TRBV7-9 and TRBJ2-7; D call uncertain. The length of the CDR3 is 13 residues. Trimming shortened V by 2 bases and J by 6 bases, and 11 bases separated the two germline ends. Germline V gene data show CDR1 as SEHNR and CDR2 as FQNEAQ (reference sequence).

This clonotype has ten or more counts. V usage is TRBV10-3 and J usage is TRBJ2-6; possibly TRBD2 for D (5 bases). CDR1 and CDR2 from the germline V gene are ENHRY and SYGVKD. The CDR3 spans 13 residues. Trimming stripped 10 bases from V and 4 bases from J, with 11 bases between. The CDR3 DNA reads as TGTGCCACCCTAGCCCCAGGGGCCAACGTCCTGACTTTC. Translation: CATLAPGANVLTF.

This clonotype occurred many times. V and J are TRBV10-2 and TRBJ2-7; D is unclear. Germline-derived CDR1 and CDR2 are WSHSY and SAAADI. Trimming cost V 2 bases and J 0 bases, with 5 bases left between them. CDR3 length: 13 residues. In DNA, the CDR3 is TGCGCCAGCAGTGAGGGCACCTCCTACGAGCAGTACTTC. It is translated as CASSEGTSYEQYF.

Many counts were recorded for this clonotype. The chain carries TRBV11-3 and TRBJ2-1; D is unresolved. The CDR3 is 13 residues long. V dropped 5 bases and J dropped 5 bases, with 10 bases sitting between them. Germline V gene sequence: CDR1 SGHNT, CDR2 YENEEA. In DNA form, the CDR3 reads TGTGCCAGCAGCCCCCCGAACAACAATGAGCAGTTCTTC. Translation gives CASSPPNNNEQFF.